Below, 10 T cell receptor beta chains from the same sample are listed, as sequenced in a study of identifying expanded T cells in peripheral blood. Only in-frame clones appear in the TCRdb table, and some are missing; sequencing was by immunoSEQ multiplex PCR. The sample includes 100,000 to 150,000 clones, about 88% of them seen just once. Sequences were obtained from blood. The receptors derive from a person aged 18 to 75 in good health.

This sequence joins TRBV15 and TRBJ1-1; D is unresolved. The CDR3 covers 13 residues. CDR1 is LNHNV, CDR2 YYDKDF, per germline (reference sequence). The V gene lost 0 bases and the J gene lost 6 bases, with 8 bases spanning the gap. The CDR3 sequence is CATSRDIGSEAFF. The CDR3 DNA reads as TGTGCCACCAGCAGAGATATAGGGTCTGAAGCTTTCTTT.

The rearrangement links TRBV7-3 to TRBJ2-3; D uncertain. V gave up 1 base and J gave up 0 bases, with 5 bases separating them. Germline V gives CDR1 SGHTA, CDR2 FQGTGA. The CDR3 sequence is 14 residues long. CDR3 DNA sequence: TGTGCCAGCAGCTTAATGGGGAGCACAGATACGCAGTATTTT. Translation: CASSLMGSTDTQYF.

J is TRBJ1-1 and V is TRBV7-7; D is unresolved. This CDR3 spans 13 amino acids. Germline loops: CDR1 SSHAT, CDR2 FNYEAQ (reference sequence). Trimming shortened V by 6 bases and J by 0 bases, and 8 bases separated the two germline ends. CDR3 DNA sequence: TGTGCCAGCAGTGAGCGTATGAACACTGAAGCTTTCTTT. Protein: CASSERMNTEAFF.

The rearrangement uses TRBV30 and TRBJ2-1, with D hard to call. Germline V gene data show CDR1 as GTSNPN and CDR2 as SVGIG (reference sequence). CDR3 length: 15 amino acids. Trimming pared 0 bases from V and 7 bases from J, leaving 16 bases between. This CDR3 is CAWSVRLGLQNEQFF. As DNA, the CDR3 is TGTGCCTGGAGTGTCAGGTTGGGCCTCCAGAATGAGCAGTTCTTC.

The gene calls are TRBV2 and TRBJ2-1; 8 bases map to TRBD1. This CDR3 has 15 amino acids. The V and J ends lost 5 bases and 5 bases, in that order; junction bases with no gene match: 8. The V gene's germline CDR1 is SNHLY and CDR2 FYNNEI. The CDR3 nucleotides are TGTGCCAGCAGTCTCGACAGGGGAAAGAACAATGAGCAGTTCTTC. Amino acid sequence: CASSLDRGKNNEQFF.

This clone was picked up one time. The CDR3 coding sequence is TGTGCCAGCAAGTTACAGGGCTTGGCTGGAAACACCATATATTTT. Translated: CASKLQGLAGNTIYF. The chain uses TRBV6-6 and TRBJ1-3; tentatively, D is TRBD1 (6 bases). This CDR3 has 15 amino acids. The germline V gene has CDR1 MNHNY and CDR2 SVGAGI (reference sequence). The germline V and J ends were trimmed by 7 bases and 2 bases, with 15 bases remaining between them.

V and J are TRBV11-2 and TRBJ2-3; perhaps D is TRBD1 or TRBD2 (7 bases each). Germline CDR1 SGHAT, CDR2 FQNNGV. Trimming removed 4 bases at V and 3 bases at J, with 20 bases between. CDR3 length equals 17 residues. In DNA form, the CDR3 reads TGTGCCAGCAGCTCCCTAGGGGGGGGACAGCGAACAGATACGCAGTATTTT. This codes for CASSSLGGGQRTDTQYF. The variable domain in full, with the rest retrieved from reference TRBV11-2 and TRBJ2-3, is EAGVAQSPRYKIIEKRQSVAFWCNPISGHATLYWYQQILGQGPKLLIQFQNNGVVDDSQLPKDRFSAERLKGVDSTLKIQPAKLEDSAVYLCASSSLGGGQRTDTQYFGPGTRLTVL.

The chain has TRBV6-4 and TRBJ1-5, with 8 bases aligning to TRBD1. After removal of 0 bases from V and 7 bases from J, the junction contained 2 bases not matched to a gene. The CDR3 runs 14 residues. The V gene's germline CDR1 is MRHNA and CDR2 SNTAGT. The DNA of the CDR3 is TGTGCCAGCAGTGACTCAGGGGACAGGCAGCCCCAGCATTTT. Encoded protein: CASSDSGDRQPQHF.

Concerning this clone: The sample holds other DNA sequences that translate to the same CDR3. The rearrangement joins TRBV7-9 to TRBJ2-7; D ambiguous. The V end lost 2 bases, the J end lost 2 bases, and 1 base lay between the germline ends. This CDR3 is 11 amino acids long. Germline values: CDR1 SEHNR, CDR2 FQNEAQ (reference sequence). This CDR3 is CASSLTYEQYF. The CDR3 DNA is TGTGCCAGCAGCTTAACCTACGAGCAGTACTTC.

In its sample, this clone was seen once. The chain combines TRBV21-1 with TRBJ2-2; the table assigns TRBD2, which was not confirmed against the DNA. TRBV21-1 is a pseudogene locus. The CDR3 runs 17 residues. CDR3 sequence: CASSTGERGVNTGELFF. Written as DNA, the CDR3 is TGTGCCAGCAGCACCGGGGAGCGGGGGGTAAACACCGGGGAGCTGTTTTTT.